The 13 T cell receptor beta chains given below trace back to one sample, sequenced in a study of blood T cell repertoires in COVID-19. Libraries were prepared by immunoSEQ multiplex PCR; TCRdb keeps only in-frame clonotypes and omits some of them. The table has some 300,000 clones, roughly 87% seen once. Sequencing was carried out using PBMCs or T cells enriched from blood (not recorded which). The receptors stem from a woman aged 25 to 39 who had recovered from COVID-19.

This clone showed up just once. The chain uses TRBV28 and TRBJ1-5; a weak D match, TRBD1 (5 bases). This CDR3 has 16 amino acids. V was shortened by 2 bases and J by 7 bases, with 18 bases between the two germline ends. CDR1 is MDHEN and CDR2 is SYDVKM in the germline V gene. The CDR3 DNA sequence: TGTGCCAGCAGTTTAAGGTTGGGGGGGGTAGGGCAGCCCCAGCATTTT. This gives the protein CASSLRLGGVGQPQHF.

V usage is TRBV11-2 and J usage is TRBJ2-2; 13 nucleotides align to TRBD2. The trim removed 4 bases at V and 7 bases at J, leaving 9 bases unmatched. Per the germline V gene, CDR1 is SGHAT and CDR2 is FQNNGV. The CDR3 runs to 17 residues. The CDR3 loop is CASSWRLAGGSVGELFF. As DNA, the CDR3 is TGTGCCAGCAGCTGGAGACTAGCGGGGGGTTCAGTCGGGGAGCTGTTTTTT.

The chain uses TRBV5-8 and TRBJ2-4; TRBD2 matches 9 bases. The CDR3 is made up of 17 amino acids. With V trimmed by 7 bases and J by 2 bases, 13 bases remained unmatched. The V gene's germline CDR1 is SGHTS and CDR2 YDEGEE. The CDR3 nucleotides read TGTGCCAGCGATGATTGGAGCGGGGGGATGACCAAAAACATTCAGTACTTC. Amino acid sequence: CASDDWSGGMTKNIQYF.

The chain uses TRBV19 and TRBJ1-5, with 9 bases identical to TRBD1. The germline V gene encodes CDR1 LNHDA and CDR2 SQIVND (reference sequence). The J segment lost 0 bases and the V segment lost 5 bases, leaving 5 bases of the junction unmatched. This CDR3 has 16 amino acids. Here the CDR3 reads CASSSWDRDSNQPQHF. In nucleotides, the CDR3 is TGTGCCAGTAGTTCTTGGGACAGGGATAGCAATCAGCCCCAGCATTTT.

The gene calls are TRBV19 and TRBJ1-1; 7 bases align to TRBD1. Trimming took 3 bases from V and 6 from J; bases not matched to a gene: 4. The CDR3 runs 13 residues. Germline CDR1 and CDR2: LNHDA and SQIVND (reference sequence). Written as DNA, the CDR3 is TGTGCCAGTAGTATGGGACAGTTGGCTGAAGCTTTCTTT. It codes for CASSMGQLAEAFF.

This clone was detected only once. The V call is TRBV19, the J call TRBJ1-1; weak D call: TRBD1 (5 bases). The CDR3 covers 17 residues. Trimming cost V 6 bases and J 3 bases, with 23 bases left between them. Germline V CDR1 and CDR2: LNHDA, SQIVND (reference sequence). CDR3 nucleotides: TGTGCCAGTAGGGGGTTAATTCGTGCAGGGCTGGACACTGAAGCTTTCTTT. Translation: CASRGLIRAGLDTEAFF.

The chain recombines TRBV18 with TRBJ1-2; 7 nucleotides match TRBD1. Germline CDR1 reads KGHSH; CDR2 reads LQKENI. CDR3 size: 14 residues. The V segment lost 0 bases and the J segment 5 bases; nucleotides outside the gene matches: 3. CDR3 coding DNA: TGTGCCAGCTCACCACCGACAGGGACGTATGGCTACACCTTC. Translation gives CASSPPTGTYGYTF.

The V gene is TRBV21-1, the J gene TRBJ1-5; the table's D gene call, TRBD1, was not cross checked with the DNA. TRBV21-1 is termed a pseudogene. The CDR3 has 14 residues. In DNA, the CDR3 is TGTGCCAGCAGCCACCACAGATTTAATCAGCCCCAGCATTTT. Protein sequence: CASSHHRFNQPQHF.

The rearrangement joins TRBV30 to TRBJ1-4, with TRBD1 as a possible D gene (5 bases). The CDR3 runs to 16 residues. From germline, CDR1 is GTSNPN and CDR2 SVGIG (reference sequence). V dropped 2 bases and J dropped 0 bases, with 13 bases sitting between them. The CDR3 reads CAWSRGGPATNEKLFF. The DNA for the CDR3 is TGTGCCTGGAGTAGGGGCGGCCCTGCAACTAATGAAAAACTGTTTTTT.

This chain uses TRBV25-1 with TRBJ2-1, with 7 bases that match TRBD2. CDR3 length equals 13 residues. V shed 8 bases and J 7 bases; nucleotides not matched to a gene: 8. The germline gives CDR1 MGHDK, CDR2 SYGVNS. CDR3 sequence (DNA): TGTGCCAGCCGGACTAGTGGGAGGAATGAGCAGTTCTTC. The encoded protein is CASRTSGRNEQFF. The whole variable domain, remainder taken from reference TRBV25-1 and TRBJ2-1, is EADIYQTPRYLVIGTGKKITLECSQTMGHDKMYWYQQDPGMELHLIHYSYGVNSTEKGDLSSESTVSRIRTEHFPLTLESARPSHTSQYLCASRTSGRNEQFFGPGTRLTVL.

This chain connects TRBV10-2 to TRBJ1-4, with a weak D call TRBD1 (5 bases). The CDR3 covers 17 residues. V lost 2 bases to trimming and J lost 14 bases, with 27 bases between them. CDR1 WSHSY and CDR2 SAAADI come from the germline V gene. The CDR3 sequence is CASSEPGPGDHPERLFF. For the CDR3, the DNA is TGCGCCAGCAGTGAGCCGGGCCCGGGGGATCATCCTGAACGGCTGTTTTTT.

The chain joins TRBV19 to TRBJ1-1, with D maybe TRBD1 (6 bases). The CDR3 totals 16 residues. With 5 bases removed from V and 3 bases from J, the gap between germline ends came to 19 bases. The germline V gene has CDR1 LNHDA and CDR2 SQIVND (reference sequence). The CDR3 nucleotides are TGTGCCAGTAGTCTCAGGTTGGGGGCGTTTTACACTGAAGCTTTCTTT. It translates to CASSLRLGAFYTEAFF.

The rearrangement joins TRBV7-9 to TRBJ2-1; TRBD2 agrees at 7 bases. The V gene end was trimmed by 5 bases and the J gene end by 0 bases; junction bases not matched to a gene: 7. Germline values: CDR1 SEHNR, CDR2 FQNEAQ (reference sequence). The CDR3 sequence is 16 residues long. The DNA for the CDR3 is TGTGCCAGCAGCGAAAGGGGCGGGAGCTCCTACAATGAGCAGTTCTTC. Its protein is CASSERGGSSYNEQFF.